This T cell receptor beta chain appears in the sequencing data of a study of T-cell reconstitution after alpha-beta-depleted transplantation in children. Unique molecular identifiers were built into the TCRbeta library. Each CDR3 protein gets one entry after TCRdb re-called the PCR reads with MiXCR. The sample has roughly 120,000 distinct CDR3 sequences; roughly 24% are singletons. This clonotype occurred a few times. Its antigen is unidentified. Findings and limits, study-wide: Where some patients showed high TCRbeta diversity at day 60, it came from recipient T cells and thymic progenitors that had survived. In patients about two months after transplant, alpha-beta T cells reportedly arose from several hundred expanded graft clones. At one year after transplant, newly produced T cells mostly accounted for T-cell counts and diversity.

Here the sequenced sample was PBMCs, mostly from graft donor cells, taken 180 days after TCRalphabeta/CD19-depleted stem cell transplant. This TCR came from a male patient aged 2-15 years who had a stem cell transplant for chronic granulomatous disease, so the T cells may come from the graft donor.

The CDR3 loop reads CSARDRRVVNTEAFF. Written as DNA, the CDR3 is TGCAGTGCTAGAGACCGCAGGGTGGTAAACACTGAAGCTTTCTTT. The chain employs TRBV20-1 and TRBJ1-1; a possible D gene is TRBD1 (5 bases). Trimming took 0 bases from V and 2 from J, leaving 13 bases between them. From germline, CDR1 is DFQATT and CDR2 SNEGSKA (reference sequence). The CDR3 totals 15 residues.